This TCR beta chain was identified in a study of blood T cell repertoires in COVID-19. Turning to the study itself: COVID-19 samples, acute and convalescent, were from the United States, Italy and Spain. T cells, B-cell-depleted T cells, or PBMCs provided the cDNA or gDNA that served as material.

The CDR3 contains 16 residues. CDR1 LNHDA and CDR2 SQIVND come from the germline V gene (reference sequence). Between the trimmed V and J ends, which lost 10 bases and 1 base, there was a span of 22 bases. Original processing methods: The authors estimated nucleated cell counts from reference gene primer amplification. Using immunoSEQ multiplex PCR, the repertoire was profiled, and TCRdb retains in-frame clones only, with some absent. For V, J and clone size, that table is used; D and trimming come from the DNA. The table shows about 40,000 clones, with 60% to 80% occurring only once. The receptor comes from a woman of 80 years or more with acute or convalescent COVID-19. The chain links TRBV19 to TRBJ1-1, with D possibly TRBD1 on 6 matching bases. The specimen sequenced was peripheral blood. The CDR3 DNA reads TGTGCCACTTTTAAACTACAGACAGGTTCGAACACTGAAGCTTTCTTT. Translating gives CATFKLQTGSNTEAFF.